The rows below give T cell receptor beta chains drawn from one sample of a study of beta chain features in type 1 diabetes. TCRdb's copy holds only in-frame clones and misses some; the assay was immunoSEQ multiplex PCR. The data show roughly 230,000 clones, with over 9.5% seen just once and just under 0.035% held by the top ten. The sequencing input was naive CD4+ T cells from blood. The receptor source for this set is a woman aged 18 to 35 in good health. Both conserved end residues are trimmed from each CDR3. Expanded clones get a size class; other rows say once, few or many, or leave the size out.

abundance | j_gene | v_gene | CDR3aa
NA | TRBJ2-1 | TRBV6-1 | ASSPQGLVSLEQF
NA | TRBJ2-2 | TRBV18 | ASSPPWTTNTGELF
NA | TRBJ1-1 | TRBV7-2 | ASSRDRMNTEAF
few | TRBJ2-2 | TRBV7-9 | ASSYRRGKTGELF
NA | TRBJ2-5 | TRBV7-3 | ASSLIAGVIPQY
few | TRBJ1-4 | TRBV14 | ASSQGRWQRATNEKLF
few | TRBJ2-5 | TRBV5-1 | ASSFQGPRETQY
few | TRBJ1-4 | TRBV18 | ASSTTGPPNEKLF
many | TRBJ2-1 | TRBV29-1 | SVDDAVALGEQF
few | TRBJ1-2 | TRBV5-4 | ATTHGQGYNYGYT
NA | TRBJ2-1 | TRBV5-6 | ASRQTSGLSSYNEQF
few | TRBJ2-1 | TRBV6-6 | ASGPTGGVYQF
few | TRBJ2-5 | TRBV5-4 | ASSLAQGDQETQY
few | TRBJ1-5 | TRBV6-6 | ASSYAQGASQPQH
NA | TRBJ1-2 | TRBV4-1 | ASSQGRAGGYRYGYT
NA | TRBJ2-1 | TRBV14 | ASSQFGGSNYNEQF